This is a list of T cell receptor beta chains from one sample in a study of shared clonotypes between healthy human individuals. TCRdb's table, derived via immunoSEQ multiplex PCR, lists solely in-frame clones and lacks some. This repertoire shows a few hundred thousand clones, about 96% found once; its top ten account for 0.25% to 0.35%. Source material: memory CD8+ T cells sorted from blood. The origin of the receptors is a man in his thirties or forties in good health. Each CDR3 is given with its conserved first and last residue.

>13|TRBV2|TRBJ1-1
CASPATENTEAFF
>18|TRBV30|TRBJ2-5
CAWNRGTLRVAGIETQYF
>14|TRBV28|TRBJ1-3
CASSFLGRKRAIYF
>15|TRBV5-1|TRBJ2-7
CASSRETGGAYEQYF
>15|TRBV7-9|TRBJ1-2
CASSLGRGPLEGYTF
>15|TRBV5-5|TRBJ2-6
CASSLAGAGANVLTF
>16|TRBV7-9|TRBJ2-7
CASSSYHRASYYEQYF
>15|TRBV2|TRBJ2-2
CASGDRSTNTGELFF
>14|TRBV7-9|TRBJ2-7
CASSSGTVLDEQYF
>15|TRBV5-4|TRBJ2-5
CASTADRGKQETQYF
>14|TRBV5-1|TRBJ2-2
CASSLLGNTGELFF
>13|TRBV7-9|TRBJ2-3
CASSLIPGDTQYF
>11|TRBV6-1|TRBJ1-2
CASSTGGGYTF
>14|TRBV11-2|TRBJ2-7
CASSRDRASYEQYF
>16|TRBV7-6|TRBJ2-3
CASSTEGWMGTDTQYF
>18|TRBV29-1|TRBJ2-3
CSVEDLPRLADGTDTQYF
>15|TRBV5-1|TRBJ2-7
CASGTGSSLGYEQYF
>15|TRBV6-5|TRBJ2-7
CASRLTGSLSYEQYF
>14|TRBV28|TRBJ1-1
CASSSPGGYTEAFF
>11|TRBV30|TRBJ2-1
CAWSPGNEQFF
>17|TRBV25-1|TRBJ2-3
CASSGWASGRSTDTQYF
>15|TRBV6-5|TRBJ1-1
CASSYVRGRYTEAFF
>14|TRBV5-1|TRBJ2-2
CASSLSDHTGELFF
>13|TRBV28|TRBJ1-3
CASARSSGNTIYF
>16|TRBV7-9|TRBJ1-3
CASSLGGRGSGNTIYF
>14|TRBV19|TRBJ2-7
CASTRRVWKNEQYF
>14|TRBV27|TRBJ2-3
CASRIRQETDTQYF
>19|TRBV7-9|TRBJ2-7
CASSGGTSGRSYSSYEQYF
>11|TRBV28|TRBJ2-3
CASSSGRVGYF